Listed here is a single TCR beta chain. The antigen is undetermined. The sample belongs to a study of human T cells and chemical hapten exposure. Study-wide findings and caveats: Counts of TCRs above 1 in 1000 frequency stayed unchanged with DPC sensitization.

Sample time point: pre-sensitization, week 0. The sample's treatment: therapeutic diphenylcyclopropenone sensitization with weekly scalp DPC. Trimming left V 4 bases short and J 2 bases short, with 9 bases between. CDR1 is SQVTM and CDR2 is ANQGSEA in the germline V gene. The CDR3 is 12 amino acids. TCRdb ran MiXCR on the RACE reads and lists one entry per CDR3 protein. The sample includes under 300,000 distinct CDR3 sequences, 7.7% of them seen just once. The chain combines TRBV29-1 with TRBJ2-7, with a weak D call TRBD1 (5 bases). This receptor was obtained from a man between 18 and 35 years old with alopecia areata. Some clones in this sample may be carry-over from other donors' samples. Sequenced material: whole blood, taken in connection with sensitization to the hapten diphenylcyclopropenone (DPC). The CDR3 region has the DNA TGCAGCGTTGCACAGGTACCCTACGAGCAGTACTTC. Residues: CSVAQVPYEQYF.